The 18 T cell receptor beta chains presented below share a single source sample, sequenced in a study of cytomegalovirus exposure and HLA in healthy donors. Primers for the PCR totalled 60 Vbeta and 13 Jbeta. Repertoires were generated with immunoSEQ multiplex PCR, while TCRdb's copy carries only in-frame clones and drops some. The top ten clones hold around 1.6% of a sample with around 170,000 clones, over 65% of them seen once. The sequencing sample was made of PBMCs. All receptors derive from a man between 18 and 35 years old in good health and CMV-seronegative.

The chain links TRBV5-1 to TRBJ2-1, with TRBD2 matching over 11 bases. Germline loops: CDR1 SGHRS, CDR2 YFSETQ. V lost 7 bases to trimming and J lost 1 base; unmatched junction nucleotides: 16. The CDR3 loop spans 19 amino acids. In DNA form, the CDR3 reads TGCGCCAGCTCCAAAGTGCTGGGGACTAGCGGAGGGTCCTACAATGAGCAGTTCTTC. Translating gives CASSKVLGTSGGSYNEQFF.

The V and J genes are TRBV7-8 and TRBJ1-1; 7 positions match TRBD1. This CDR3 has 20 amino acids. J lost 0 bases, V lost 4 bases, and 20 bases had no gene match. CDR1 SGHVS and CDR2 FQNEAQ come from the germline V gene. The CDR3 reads CASSSLLALAGGRMNTEAFF. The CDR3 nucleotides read TGTGCCAGCAGCTCCCTCTTGGCCTTGGCAGGGGGTCGCATGAACACTGAAGCTTTCTTT.

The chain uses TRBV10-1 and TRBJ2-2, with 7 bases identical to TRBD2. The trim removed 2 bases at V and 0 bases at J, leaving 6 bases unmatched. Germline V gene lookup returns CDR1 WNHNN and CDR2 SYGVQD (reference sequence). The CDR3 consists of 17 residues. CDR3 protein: CASSETLAYANTGELFF. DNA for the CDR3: TGCGCCAGCAGTGAGACACTAGCGTACGCGAACACCGGGGAGCTGTTTTTT.

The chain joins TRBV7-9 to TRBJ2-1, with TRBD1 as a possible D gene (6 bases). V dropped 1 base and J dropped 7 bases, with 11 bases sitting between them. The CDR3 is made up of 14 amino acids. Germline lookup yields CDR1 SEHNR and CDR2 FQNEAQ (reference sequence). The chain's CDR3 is CASSLVGTGNEQFF. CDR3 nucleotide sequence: TGTGCCAGCAGCTTAGTCGGTACAGGGAATGAGCAGTTCTTC.

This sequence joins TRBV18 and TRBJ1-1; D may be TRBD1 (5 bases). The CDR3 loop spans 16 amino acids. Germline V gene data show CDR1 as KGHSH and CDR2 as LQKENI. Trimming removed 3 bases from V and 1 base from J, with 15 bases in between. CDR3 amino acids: CASSPLGHVENTEAFF. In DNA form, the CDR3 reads TGTGCCAGCTCACCTCTCGGACATGTTGAGAACACTGAAGCTTTCTTT.

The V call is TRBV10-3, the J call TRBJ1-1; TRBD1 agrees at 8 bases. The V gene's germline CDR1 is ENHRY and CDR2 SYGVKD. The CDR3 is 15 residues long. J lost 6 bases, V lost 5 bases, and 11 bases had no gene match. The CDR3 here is CAISPGQGVSPEAFF. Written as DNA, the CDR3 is TGTGCCATCAGTCCCGGACAGGGAGTATCCCCTGAAGCTTTCTTT.

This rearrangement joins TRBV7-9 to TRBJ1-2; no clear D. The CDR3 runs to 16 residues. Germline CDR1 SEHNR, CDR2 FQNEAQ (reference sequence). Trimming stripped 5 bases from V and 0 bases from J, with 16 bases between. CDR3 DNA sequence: TGTGCCAGCAGCCCGAGCGGGGAGTTAGCTAACTATGGCTACACCTTC. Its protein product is CASSPSGELANYGYTF.

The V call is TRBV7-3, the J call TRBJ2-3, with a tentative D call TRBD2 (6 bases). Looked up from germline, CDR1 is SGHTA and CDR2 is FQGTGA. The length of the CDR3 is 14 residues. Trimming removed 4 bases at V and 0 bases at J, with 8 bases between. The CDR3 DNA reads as TGTGCCAGCAGCTCGGGACTTAGCACAGATACGCAGTATTTT. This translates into CASSSGLSTDTQYF. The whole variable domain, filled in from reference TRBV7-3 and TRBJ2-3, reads GAGVSQTPSNKVTEKGKYVELRCDPISGHTALYWYRQSLGQGPEFLIYFQGTGAADDSGLPNDRFFAVRPEGSVSTLKIQRTERGDSAVYLCASSSGLSTDTQYFGPGTRLTVL.

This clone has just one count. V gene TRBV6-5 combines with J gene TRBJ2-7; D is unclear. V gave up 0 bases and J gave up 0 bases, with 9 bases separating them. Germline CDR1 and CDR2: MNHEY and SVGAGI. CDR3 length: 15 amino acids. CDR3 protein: CASSYSPDSSYEQYF. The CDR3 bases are TGTGCCAGCAGTTACTCGCCCGACTCCTCCTACGAGCAGTACTTC.

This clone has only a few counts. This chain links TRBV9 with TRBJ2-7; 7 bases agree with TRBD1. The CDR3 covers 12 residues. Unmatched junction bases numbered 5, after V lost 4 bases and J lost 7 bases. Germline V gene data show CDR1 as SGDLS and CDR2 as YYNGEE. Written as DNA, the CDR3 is TGTGCCAGCAGCCGGACAGGTTCTGAGCAGTACTTC. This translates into CASSRTGSEQYF.

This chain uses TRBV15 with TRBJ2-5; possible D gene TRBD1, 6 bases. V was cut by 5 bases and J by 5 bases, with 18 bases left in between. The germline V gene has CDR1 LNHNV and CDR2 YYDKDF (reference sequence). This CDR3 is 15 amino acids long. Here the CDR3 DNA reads TGTGCCACCAGCCAGGGGCCCCCAAGGGCCGAGACCCAGTACTTC. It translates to CATSQGPPRAETQYF.

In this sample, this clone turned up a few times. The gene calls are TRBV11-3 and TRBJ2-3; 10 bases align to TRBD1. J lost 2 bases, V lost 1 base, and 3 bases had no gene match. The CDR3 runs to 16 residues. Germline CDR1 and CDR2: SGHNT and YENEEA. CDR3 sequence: CASSLGQGAHTDTQYF. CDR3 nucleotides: TGTGCCAGCAGCTTAGGACAGGGGGCCCACACAGATACGCAGTATTTT.

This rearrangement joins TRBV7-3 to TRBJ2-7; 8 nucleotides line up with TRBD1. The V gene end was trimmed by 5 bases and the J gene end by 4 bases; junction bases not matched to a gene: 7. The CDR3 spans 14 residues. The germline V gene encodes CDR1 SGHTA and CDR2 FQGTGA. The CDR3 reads CASSPGTGPYEQYF. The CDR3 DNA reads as TGTGCCAGCAGCCCCGGGACAGGTCCATACGAGCAGTACTTC.

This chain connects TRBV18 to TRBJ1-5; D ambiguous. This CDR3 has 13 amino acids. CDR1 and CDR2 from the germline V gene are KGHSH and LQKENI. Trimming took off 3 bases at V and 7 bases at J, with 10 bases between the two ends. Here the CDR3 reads CASSPSYEQPQHF. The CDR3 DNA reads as TGTGCCAGCTCACCTTCGTACGAGCAGCCCCAGCATTTT.

The DNA of the CDR3 is TGTGCCAGCAGCTTGGCCTTGGCGGGGGTCGCAGATACGCAGTATTTT. Translated: CASSLALAGVADTQYF. The chain couples TRBV5-8 to TRBJ2-3; 7 bases match TRBD2. The V gene's germline CDR1 is SGHTS and CDR2 YDEGEE. The V and J ends lost 0 bases and 4 bases, in that order; junction bases with no gene match: 8. The CDR3 extends over 16 amino acids.

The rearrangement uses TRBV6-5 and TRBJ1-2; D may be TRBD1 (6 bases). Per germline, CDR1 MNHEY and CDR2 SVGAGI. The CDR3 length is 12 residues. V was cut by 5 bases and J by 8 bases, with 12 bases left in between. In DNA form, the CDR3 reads TGTGCCAGCAGTACAGGGTCGAGCGGCTACACCTTC. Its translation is CASSTGSSGYTF.

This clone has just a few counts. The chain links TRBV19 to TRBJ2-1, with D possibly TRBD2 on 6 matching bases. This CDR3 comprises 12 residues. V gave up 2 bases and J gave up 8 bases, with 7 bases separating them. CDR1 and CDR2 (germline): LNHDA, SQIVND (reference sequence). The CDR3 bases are TGTGCCAGTAGTATAACGGGGGATGAGCAGTTCTTC. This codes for CASSITGDEQFF. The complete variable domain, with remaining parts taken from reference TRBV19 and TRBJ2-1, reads DGGITQSPKYLFRKEGQNVTLSCEQNLNHDAMYWYRQDPGQGLRLIYYSQIVNDFQKGDIAEGYSVSREKKESFPLTVTSAQKNPTAFYLCASSITGDEQFFGPGTRLTVL.

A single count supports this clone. CDR3 sequence (DNA): TGTGCCAGCAGCTTAATGCGGGACAGGGGGAACACTGAAGCTTTCTTT. Encoded protein: CASSLMRDRGNTEAFF. The chain couples TRBV7-3 to TRBJ1-1, with TRBD1 matching over 10 bases. Germline loops: CDR1 SGHTA, CDR2 FQGTGA. CDR3 length: 16 residues. V shed 1 base and J 1 base; nucleotides not matched to a gene: 3.